These T cell receptor beta chains were read from a single sample in a study of quantifying T cell responses using KT2 cells. MiXCR, applied by TCRdb to the UMI-ligation and nested PCR reads, yields one record per CDR3 protein. The sample includes about 53,000 distinct CDR3 sequences, 9% to 15% of them seen just once. The specimen sequenced was PBMCs spiked with cells of the T cell clone KT2. The receptors shown here come from a human donor. The CDR3 runs from the conserved cysteine through the conserved F or W. A D gene is named only where the DNA matches it firmly. Size is stated for part of the rows, as once, few or many counts, or as a class when the clone is expanded.

CDR3nt: TGTGCCAGCAGCCCGCAGAGGGTCGATGGAGCTTTCTTT; CDR3aa: CASSPQRVDGAFF; v_gene: TRBV11-2; abundance: few; d_gene: NA; j_gene: TRBJ1-1
CDR3nt: TGCAGCGCCCCAGCCCCCAGTGTTTGGCGCCGTGTAGACAATGAGCAGTTCTTC; CDR3aa: CSAPAPSVWRRVDNEQFF; v_gene: TRBV29-1; abundance: NA; d_gene: NA; j_gene: TRBJ2-1
CDR3nt: TGCAGTGCTACGGAGGGCGTTAGCGGACCCGATACGCAGTATTTT; CDR3aa: CSATEGVSGPDTQYF; v_gene: TRBV20-1; abundance: few; d_gene: NA; j_gene: TRBJ2-3
CDR3nt: TGCGCCAGCAGAGTGAGCCGGGACAGGGGCAATGAGCAGTTCTTC; CDR3aa: CASRVSRDRGNEQFF; v_gene: TRBV5-1; abundance: few; d_gene: TRBD1; j_gene: TRBJ2-1
CDR3nt: TGTGCCAGCAGTTCCGTTGACAGCCCCTATGGCTACACCTTC; CDR3aa: CASSSVDSPYGYTF; v_gene: TRBV12-3/TRBV12-4; abundance: NA; d_gene: NA; j_gene: TRBJ1-2
CDR3nt: TGTGCCAGCAGCCCTCGGACAGAGGGTTCCTACGAGCAGTACTTC; CDR3aa: CASSPRTEGSYEQYF; v_gene: TRBV11-3; abundance: NA; d_gene: NA; j_gene: TRBJ2-7
CDR3nt: TGTGCCAGCTCGGAGGGTATTCGGTACGAGCAGTACTTC; CDR3aa: CASSEGIRYEQYF; v_gene: TRBV18; abundance: NA; d_gene: NA; j_gene: TRBJ2-7
CDR3nt: TGTGCCAGCAGCCAAGCGGACAGGGTAAGCTTCGGCTACACCTTC; CDR3aa: CASSQADRVSFGYTF; v_gene: TRBV3-1; abundance: few; d_gene: TRBD1; j_gene: TRBJ1-2
CDR3nt: TGCAGCGTTGACGTCCGGGACTCTGGAAACACCATATATTTT; CDR3aa: CSVDVRDSGNTIYF; v_gene: TRBV29-1; abundance: few; d_gene: NA; j_gene: TRBJ1-3
CDR3nt: TGCAGCGTCCCGGGACAGGGCCACAATGAGCAGTTCTTC; CDR3aa: CSVPGQGHNEQFF; v_gene: TRBV29-1; abundance: NA; d_gene: TRBD1; j_gene: TRBJ2-1
CDR3nt: TGCAGTGCTCTACTTCCGCTTTTTAGCGGGAACTCCTACGAGCAGTACTTC; CDR3aa: CSALLPLFSGNSYEQYF; v_gene: TRBV20-1; abundance: many; d_gene: TRBD2; j_gene: TRBJ2-7
CDR3nt: TGTGCCAGCAGTCTCCGGACAGGGTCGGGCCCTAATGAAAAACTGTTTTTT; CDR3aa: CASSLRTGSGPNEKLFF; v_gene: TRBV27; abundance: few; d_gene: TRBD1; j_gene: TRBJ1-4
CDR3nt: TGCGCCAGCAGACCTGGGCTAGCGGGGGGTGGTTCCTACGAGCAGTACTTC; CDR3aa: CASRPGLAGGGSYEQYF; v_gene: TRBV4-1; abundance: few; d_gene: TRBD2; j_gene: TRBJ2-7
CDR3nt: TGTGCCAGCAGCCCGGCGGGGGGATACACCGGGGAGCTGTTTTTT; CDR3aa: CASSPAGGYTGELFF; v_gene: TRBV7-8; abundance: few; d_gene: TRBD2; j_gene: TRBJ2-2
CDR3nt: TGTGCCAGCAGAGCCGGGACAGGGGATTCTGGAAACACCATATATTTT; CDR3aa: CASRAGTGDSGNTIYF; v_gene: TRBV2; abundance: NA; d_gene: TRBD1; j_gene: TRBJ1-3
CDR3nt: TGTGCCAGCAGTGAACACAGCGGGCCAGGCACAGATACGCAGTATTTT; CDR3aa: CASSEHSGPGTDTQYF; v_gene: TRBV2; abundance: NA; d_gene: NA; j_gene: TRBJ2-3
CDR3nt: TGTGCCAGCAGCCAAACGCGGACAGGGTATAACTATGGCTACACCTTC; CDR3aa: CASSQTRTGYNYGYTF; v_gene: TRBV12-3/TRBV12-4; abundance: NA; d_gene: TRBD1; j_gene: TRBJ1-2
CDR3nt: TGCGCCAGCAGCTTGGAAGCAAACTCCTATAATTCACCCCTCCACTTT; CDR3aa: CASSLEANSYNSPLHF; v_gene: TRBV5-1; abundance: few; d_gene: NA; j_gene: TRBJ1-6
CDR3nt: TGTGCCAGCAGTTTAGTAGGGGAAAGCAATCAGCCCCAGCATTTT; CDR3aa: CASSLVGESNQPQHF; v_gene: TRBV12-3/TRBV12-4; abundance: many; d_gene: NA; j_gene: TRBJ1-5
CDR3nt: TGTGCCAGCAGCCGCGACAGTTCTAACACTGAAGCTTTCTTT; CDR3aa: CASSRDSSNTEAFF; v_gene: TRBV3-1; abundance: NA; d_gene: NA; j_gene: TRBJ1-1
CDR3nt: TGTGCCAGCAGCTTAGTGGGCGTAGGGACAGAAGCTTTCTTT; CDR3aa: CASSLVGVGTEAFF; v_gene: TRBV7-8; abundance: NA; d_gene: NA; j_gene: TRBJ1-1
CDR3nt: TGTGCCACCAGTGGGGGTACTGAAGCTTTCTTT; CDR3aa: CATSGGTEAFF; v_gene: TRBV24-1; abundance: NA; d_gene: NA; j_gene: TRBJ1-1
CDR3nt: TGTGCCATCAGTGACGTCAGACAATCCACAGATACGCAGTATTTT; CDR3aa: CAISDVRQSTDTQYF; v_gene: TRBV10-3; abundance: NA; d_gene: NA; j_gene: TRBJ2-3
CDR3nt: TGTGCCAGTTCGATGCGGGAGGATGGCCCATACGAGCAGTTCTTC; CDR3aa: CASSMREDGPYEQFF; v_gene: TRBV19; abundance: many; d_gene: TRBD2; j_gene: TRBJ2-1
CDR3nt: TGTGCCAGCAGCCAAGGGACCCCGGACAGGGCTTTCTTT; CDR3aa: CASSQGTPDRAFF; v_gene: TRBV3-1; abundance: few; d_gene: TRBD1; j_gene: TRBJ1-1
CDR3nt: TGTGCCACCCTTATTATCCGGGACAGAAGGCCAGATACGCAGTATTTT; CDR3aa: CATLIIRDRRPDTQYF; v_gene: TRBV25-1; abundance: few; d_gene: TRBD1; j_gene: TRBJ2-3
CDR3nt: TGTGCCAGCAGGTATCTGGTACGGAACACTGAAGCTTTCTTT; CDR3aa: CASRYLVRNTEAFF; v_gene: TRBV2; abundance: once; d_gene: NA; j_gene: TRBJ1-1
CDR3nt: TGTGCCAGCAGCCCCCCCAGGGGGCCCACAGATACGCAGTATTTT; CDR3aa: CASSPPRGPTDTQYF; v_gene: TRBV12-3/TRBV12-4; abundance: few; d_gene: TRBD1; j_gene: TRBJ2-3
CDR3nt: TGCGCCAGCAGCCCCCGAGCGGCAAGCACAGATACGCAGTATTTT; CDR3aa: CASSPRAASTDTQYF; v_gene: TRBV4-1; abundance: few; d_gene: NA; j_gene: TRBJ2-3
CDR3nt: TGTGCCAGCAGGAGACAGGGGACGACCGGGGAGCTGTTTTTT; CDR3aa: CASRRQGTTGELFF; v_gene: TRBV14; abundance: NA; d_gene: TRBD1; j_gene: TRBJ2-2
CDR3nt: TGTGCCACCCCCGGAAGGCTAGCGGGAAGCCACGAGCAGTACTTC; CDR3aa: CATPGRLAGSHEQYF; v_gene: TRBV15; abundance: NA; d_gene: TRBD2; j_gene: TRBJ2-7
CDR3nt: TGCAGTGCTAGACTGGGCTCCAACAATGAGCAGTTCTTC; CDR3aa: CSARLGSNNEQFF; v_gene: TRBV20-1; abundance: few; d_gene: NA; j_gene: TRBJ2-1
CDR3nt: TGCGCCAGCCCCCCCCAGGGGACCCAGTACTTC; CDR3aa: CASPPQGTQYF; v_gene: TRBV4-1; abundance: NA; d_gene: NA; j_gene: TRBJ2-5
CDR3nt: TGTGCCAGCAGTGAAGGACTAGCGTCTACAGATACGCAGTATTTT; CDR3aa: CASSEGLASTDTQYF; v_gene: TRBV6-4; abundance: NA; d_gene: TRBD2; j_gene: TRBJ2-3
CDR3nt: TGTGCCAGCAGCTCGCTATGGGAGACAGGGGGGGCTTTCTTT; CDR3aa: CASSSLWETGGAFF; v_gene: TRBV7-8; abundance: NA; d_gene: TRBD1; j_gene: TRBJ1-1
CDR3nt: TGTGCCAGCTCAGGAGTCCTGAATCAGCCCCAGCATTTT; CDR3aa: CASSGVLNQPQHF; v_gene: TRBV25-1; abundance: few; d_gene: NA; j_gene: TRBJ1-5
CDR3nt: TGTGCCAGCAGTGAAAGGGGGCACACCGACAATGAGCAGTTCTTC; CDR3aa: CASSERGHTDNEQFF; v_gene: TRBV6-1; abundance: NA; d_gene: TRBD1; j_gene: TRBJ2-1
CDR3nt: TGTGCCAGCAGTGGGGCAGGGGTTGGCTACACCTTC; CDR3aa: CASSGAGVGYTF; v_gene: TRBV6-1; abundance: once; d_gene: NA; j_gene: TRBJ1-2
CDR3nt: TGCAGCGTTCTAGATGAAGAAGCTTTCTTT; CDR3aa: CSVLDEEAFF; v_gene: TRBV29-1; abundance: NA; d_gene: NA; j_gene: TRBJ1-1
CDR3nt: TGTGCCAGCAGTGGGACAGGGCCCACTGAAGCTTTCTTT; CDR3aa: CASSGTGPTEAFF; v_gene: TRBV6-6; abundance: many; d_gene: TRBD1; j_gene: TRBJ1-1
CDR3nt: TGCGCCAGCAGCCAAGTTGGGGATTACGAGCAGTACTTC; CDR3aa: CASSQVGDYEQYF; v_gene: TRBV4-3; abundance: many; d_gene: NA; j_gene: TRBJ2-7
CDR3nt: TGCGCCACTCCAAGGGACACCACAAATCAGAACACCGGGGAGCTGTTTTTT; CDR3aa: CATPRDTTNQNTGELFF; v_gene: TRBV5-1; abundance: many; d_gene: NA; j_gene: TRBJ2-2